The clone carrying this TCR beta chain was picked up one time. As yet, its antigen is unknown. Clones were read by immunoSEQ multiplex PCR, and TCRdb kept only the in-frame ones, dropping some. The sample has about 100,000 clones; around 85% are singletons. This specimen belongs to a study of T cell responses to AZD1222 COVID-19 vaccine. Study as a whole: Second-dose schedules of about 4 or about 12 weeks were combined.

Findings and limits, study-wide: No day 14 peak samples; only post-peak repertoires were characterized. Most donors were white British, females outnumbered males, and clonal diversity was possibly underestimated. Spike-specific TCR breadth and depth rose after two AZD1222 doses.

This receptor was identified in an adult in good health. Material: peripheral blood, obtained on day 0 of AZD1222 vaccination.

CDR3 region: CASSLDSPENSPLHF. The CDR3 nucleotides read TGCGCCAGCAGCTTGGACAGCCCAGAGAATTCACCCCTCCACTTT. This chain joins TRBV5-1 and TRBJ1-6; D gene ambiguous. Trimming left V 0 bases short and J 7 bases short, with 11 bases between. This CDR3 has 15 amino acids. The germline V gene has CDR1 SGHRS and CDR2 YFSETQ.